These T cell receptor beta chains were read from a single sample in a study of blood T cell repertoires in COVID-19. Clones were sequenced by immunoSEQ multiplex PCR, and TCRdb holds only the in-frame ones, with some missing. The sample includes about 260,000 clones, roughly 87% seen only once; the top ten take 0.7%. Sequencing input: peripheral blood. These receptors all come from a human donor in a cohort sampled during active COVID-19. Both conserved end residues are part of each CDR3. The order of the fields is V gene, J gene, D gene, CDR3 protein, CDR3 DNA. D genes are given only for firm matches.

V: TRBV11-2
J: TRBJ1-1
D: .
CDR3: CASSLTTGLNTEAFF
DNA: TGTGCCAGCAGCTTAACTACAGGGTTGAACACTGAAGCTTTCTTT

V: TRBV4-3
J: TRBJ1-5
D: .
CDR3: CASSPGSSPGQPQHF
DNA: TGCGCCAGCAGCCCCGGGTCTTCCCCGGGGCAGCCCCAGCATTTT

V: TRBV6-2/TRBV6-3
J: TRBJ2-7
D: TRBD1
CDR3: CASSKYTGGAEQYF
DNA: TGTGCCAGCAGCAAATATACAGGGGGCGCCGAGCAGTACTTC

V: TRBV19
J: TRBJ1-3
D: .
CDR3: CASSMSGHLFGNTIYF
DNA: TGTGCCAGTAGCATGTCCGGACACCTTTTCGGAAACACCATATATTTT

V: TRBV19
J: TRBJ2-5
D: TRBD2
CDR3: CASSPLGGGEETQYF
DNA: TGTGCCAGTAGTCCCCTGGGCGGGGGAGAGGAGACCCAGTACTTC

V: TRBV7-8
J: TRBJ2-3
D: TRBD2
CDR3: CASSLRLAGGTDTQYF
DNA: TGTGCCAGCAGCTTAAGGCTAGCGGGGGGCACAGATACGCAGTATTTT

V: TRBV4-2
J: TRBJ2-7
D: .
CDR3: CASSQDPTGWSSYEQYF
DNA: TGTGCCAGCAGCCAAGACCCAACAGGGTGGAGCTCCTACGAGCAGTACTTC

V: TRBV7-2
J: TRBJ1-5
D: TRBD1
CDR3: CASSKGGGGSPQHF
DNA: TGTGCCAGCAGCAAGGGAGGAGGGGGCTCGCCCCAGCATTTT

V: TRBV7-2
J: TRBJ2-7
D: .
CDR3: CASRPLSGGSYEQYF
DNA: TGTGCCAGCAGGCCATTGAGCGGTGGATCCTACGAGCAGTACTTC

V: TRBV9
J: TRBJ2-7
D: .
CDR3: CASSSLEPLSEQYF
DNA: TGTGCCAGCAGCTCTTTAGAACCTCTTTCCGAGCAGTACTTC

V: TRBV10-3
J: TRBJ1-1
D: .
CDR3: CAISAAGGEAFF
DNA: TGTGCCATCAGCGCCGCGGGGGGTGAAGCTTTCTTT

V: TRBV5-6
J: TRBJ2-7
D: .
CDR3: CASSPQGEDYEQYF
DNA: TGTGCCAGCAGCCCCCAGGGGGAGGACTACGAGCAGTACTTC

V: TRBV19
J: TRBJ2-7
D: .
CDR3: CASSIVFWQGSNSYEQYF
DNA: .